This is a list of T cell receptor beta chains from one sample in a study of beta chain features in type 1 diabetes. The protocol was immunoSEQ multiplex PCR, while the TCRdb copy is restricted to in-frame clones and leaves out a portion. The sample yields around 40,000 clones, roughly 68% seen once. The sample taken for sequencing was Tregs from blood. The origin of the receptors is a woman aged 18-35 years with type 1 diabetes. Each CDR3 is given with its conserved first and last residue. A D gene is named only where the DNA matches it firmly. Expanded clones are given a class, and other clones once, few, many or no size at all.

j_call v_call d_call clone_size cdr3_nt cdr3_aa
TRBJ2-3 TRBV10-3 TRBD2 . TGTGCCATCAGTGAAACTAGCGGCTCCACAGATACGCAGTATTTT CAISETSGSTDTQYF
TRBJ2-7 TRBV25-1 . . TGTGCCAGCAGTGACAGGGATCCTGTGGGCGAGCAGTACTTC CASSDRDPVGEQYF
TRBJ2-1 TRBV7-2 TRBD1 few TGTGCCAGCAGCTTCCGAGGGGGCGATGAGCAGTTCTTC CASSFRGGDEQFF
TRBJ2-3 TRBV21-1 . few TGTGCCAGCAGCAAAGAGGCTAGCGGGGGGCGGAGTAGAGATACGCAGTATTTT CASSKEASGGRSRDTQYF
TRBJ1-1 TRBV29-1 . few TGCAGCGTTGTACCGGTCAACACTGAAGCTTTCTTT CSVVPVNTEAFF
TRBJ2-1 TRBV2 . few TGTGCCAGCAGGGATCCGGGTTACTACTACAATGAGCAGTTCTTC CASRDPGYYYNEQFF
TRBJ1-2 TRBV2 . . TGTGCCAGCAGTGAGTTGCAGAACTATGGCTACACCTTC CASSELQNYGYTF
TRBJ2-3 TRBV7-9 TRBD2 few TGTGCCAGCAGCTTAGGAGCTAGCGGGAGGGCGACAGATACGCAGTATTTT CASSLGASGRATDTQYF
TRBJ2-1 TRBV9 . . TGTGCCAGCAGCGTTGCGGGGGCCTCCTACAATGAGCAGTTCTTC CASSVAGASYNEQFF
TRBJ2-7 TRBV27 . once TGTGCCAGCAGTTTGGTCGGGAACTACGAGCAGTACTTC CASSLVGNYEQYF
TRBJ1-2 TRBV7-9 . once TGTGCCAGCAGCTTAGCTGGGGGGGGCTACACCTTC CASSLAGGGYTF
TRBJ2-1 TRBV29-1 . . TGCAGCGTTGGACGGGATATCTACAATGAGCAGTTCTTC CSVGRDIYNEQFF
TRBJ1-4 TRBV7-9 TRBD1 . TGTGCCTTTTCGGCGGGACAGGGGTGGGAAACTAATGAAAAACTGTTTTTT CAFSAGQGWETNEKLFF
TRBJ1-5 TRBV6-6 . few TGTGCCAGCAGGGACTGGGATCAGCCCCAGCATTTT CASRDWDQPQHF
TRBJ2-1 TRBV5-1 . . TGCGCCAGCGCTCCGAAGCGGGCTGGAGGCTACAATGAGCAGTTCTTC CASAPKRAGGYNEQFF
TRBJ2-7 TRBV11-3 TRBD1 . TGTGCCAGCAGCTCGGGACAGAGAACCTACGAGCAGTACTTC CASSSGQRTYEQYF
TRBJ1-1 TRBV18 . . TGTGCCAGCTCACCACAGGTGGAGGGCACTGAAGCTTTCTTT CASSPQVEGTEAFF
TRBJ1-2 TRBV6-5 TRBD1 few TGTGCCAGCAGGAATCCGACAGGGGCGGGCTATGGCTACACCTTC CASRNPTGAGYGYTF
TRBJ2-4 TRBV20-1 TRBD1 . TGCAGTGCTTTGACAGGGAACATTCAGTACTTC CSALTGNIQYF
TRBJ2-1 TRBV7-2 . . TGTGCCAGCAGCTTCGACAATGAGCAGTTCTTC CASSFDNEQFF
TRBJ2-1 TRBV9 . . TGTGCCAGCAGCGTAGAAGGTTTAAAGCGCCGTGAGCAGTTCTTC CASSVEGLKRREQFF
TRBJ2-3 TRBV7-9 . . TGTGCCAGCAGCCCGGGGAGACTCACAGATACGCAGTATTTT CASSPGRLTDTQYF
TRBJ2-1 TRBV7-6 . . TGTGCCAGCGGACACCGGGGGGAGCAGTTCTTC CASGHRGEQFF
TRBJ2-7 TRBV18 TRBD2 . TGTGCCAGCTCACTAGTAGCGGGACCCCCCGAGCAGTACTTC CASSLVAGPPEQYF
TRBJ2-7 TRBV29-1 TRBD2 . TGCAGCGTTGCCCTAGGGAGCGGGGGGTGGGACGAGCAGTACTTC CSVALGSGGWDEQYF
TRBJ2-6 TRBV14 . . TGTGCCAGCAGCGCACAGGGCGGCGGGGCCAACGTCCTGACTTTC CASSAQGGGANVLTF
TRBJ2-1 TRBV19 . . TGTGCCAGTAGCACCCGAGAGTTGACAGTTTGGAATGAGCAGTTCTTC CASSTRELTVWNEQFF
TRBJ2-5 TRBV7-2 TRBD1 . TGTGCCAGCAGCCTTTTGACAGGGCGAGAGACCCAGTACTTC CASSLLTGRETQYF
TRBJ1-6 TRBV5-6 . . TGTGCCAGCAGCTTGTGGGGAGGGACCTATAATTCACCCCTCCACTTT CASSLWGGTYNSPLHF
TRBJ2-3 TRBV5-1 . . TGCGCCAGCAGCTTAGAGGTAGATACGCAGTATTTT CASSLEVDTQYF
TRBJ1-2 TRBV18 . . TGTGCCAGCTCACCACTGGGAGACTATGGCTACACCTTC CASSPLGDYGYTF
TRBJ2-7 TRBV27 TRBD2 . TGTGCCAGCAGTCTCCCGACTAGCGGGGGGGTCAGCGAGCAGTACTTC CASSLPTSGGVSEQYF
TRBJ2-3 TRBV7-8 TRBD2 . TGTGCCAGCAGCCCGGGACTAGCGGGAGGCGCAGATACGCAGTATTTT CASSPGLAGGADTQYF
TRBJ2-7 TRBV4-2 TRBD1 . TGTGCCAGCAGCCCTCCGGGACAGGGGGCCCACGAGCAGTACTTC CASSPPGQGAHEQYF
TRBJ2-5 TRBV7-9 TRBD2 few TGTGCCAGCAGATCGGCTAGCGGGGAGGTTCAAGAGACCCAGTACTTC CASRSASGEVQETQYF
TRBJ1-3 TRBV7-2 . . TGTGCCAGCAGCTTAACGGGACATCGCTCTGGAAACACCATATATTTT CASSLTGHRSGNTIYF
TRBJ1-1 TRBV7-9 . . TGTGCCAGCAGCTTCCCCCCGGGAGGTGGCAGGGTACACACTGAAGCTTTCTTT CASSFPPGGGRVHTEAFF
TRBJ1-4 TRBV7-2 . . TGTGCCAGCAGCCCATACAGAGCAACTAATGAAAAACTGTTTTTT CASSPYRATNEKLFF
TRBJ2-3 TRBV18 TRBD1 . TGTGCCAGCTCAGGACGCACAGGGGACGCAGATACGCAGTATTTT CASSGRTGDADTQYF
TRBJ2-7 TRBV5-6 TRBD2 . TGTGCCAGCAGATTTAGTAGCGGGGGGGCCGAGCAGTACTTC CASRFSSGGAEQYF
TRBJ2-3 TRBV7-8 TRBD1 . TGTGCCAGAGTTCCGGGACAGTGGGCAGATACGCAGTATTTT CARVPGQWADTQYF
TRBJ2-7 TRBV5-1 TRBD1 . TGCGCCAGCAGCTTGGCCGGGACAGGGGTCCTGGAGCAGTACTTC CASSLAGTGVLEQYF
TRBJ2-2 TRBV7-2 TRBD2 . TGTGCCAGCAGCTTACTAGCGGCATACACCGGGGAGCTGTTTTTT CASSLLAAYTGELFF
TRBJ2-7 TRBV5-1 TRBD2 . TGCGCCAGCAGCTTTATGGCGGGAGAACCCTACGAGCAGTACTTC CASSFMAGEPYEQYF
TRBJ2-5 TRBV30 . . TGTGCCTGGAGTTGGCTCACTAAAGAGACCCAGTACTTC CAWSWLTKETQYF